This T cell receptor (beta chain) came from a study of Graves' ophthalmopathy and Graves' hyperthyroidism. Study as a whole: Peripheral blood sampling occurred at initial diagnosis, before any treatment.

Comments on this clonotype: Its antigen remains unidentified. A much larger clone lies one base from this, so it may be a read error.

The V gene end was trimmed by 1 base and the J gene end by 2 bases; junction bases not matched to a gene: 11. Germline CDR1 reads GTSNPN; CDR2 reads SVGIG (reference sequence). This CDR3 comprises 17 residues. Amplification of TCR beta CDR3 regions used RNA transcripts. HTBI primers served in a first-round RT-PCR, which a second-round multiplex PCR followed. TCRdb re-called the multiplex PCR reads through MiXCR, storing one row per CDR3 protein. The sample has 350,000 or so distinct CDR3 sequences, roughly 16% seen once. Whole-study results and caveats: Predictions made by the model for ophthalmopathy progression reached roughly 71% sensitivity and roughly 79% specificity. Blood also contained most of the expanded thyroid clonotypes above 0.001 frequency. In separating ophthalmopathy from stable hyperthyroidism, a 13-signature model achieved nearly 90% sensitivity and 75% to 84% specificity.

The chain uses TRBV30 and TRBJ1-3; 7 positions agree with TRBD1. The TCR comes from an adult man with Graves' ophthalmopathy. The sample consisted of peripheral blood. The CDR3 here is CAWSALLQGVTGNTIYF. The CDR3 region has the DNA TGTGCCTGGAGTGCTCTGTTGCAGGGGGTAACTGGAAACACCATATATTTT.